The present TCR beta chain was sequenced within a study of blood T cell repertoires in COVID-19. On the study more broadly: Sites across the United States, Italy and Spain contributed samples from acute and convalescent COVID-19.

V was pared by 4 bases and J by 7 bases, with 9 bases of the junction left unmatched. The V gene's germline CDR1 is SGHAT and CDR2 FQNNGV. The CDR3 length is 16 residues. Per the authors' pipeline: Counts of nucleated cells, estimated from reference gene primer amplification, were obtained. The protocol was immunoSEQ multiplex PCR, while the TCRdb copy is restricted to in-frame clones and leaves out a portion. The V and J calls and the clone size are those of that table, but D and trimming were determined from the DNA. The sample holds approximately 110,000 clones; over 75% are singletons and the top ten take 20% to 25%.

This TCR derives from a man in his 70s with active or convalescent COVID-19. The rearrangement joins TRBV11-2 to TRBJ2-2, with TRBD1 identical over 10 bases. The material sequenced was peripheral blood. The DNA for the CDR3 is TGTGCCAGCAGCTATGACCGGGACAGGGGAAACGGGGAGCTGTTTTTT. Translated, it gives CASSYDRDRGNGELFF.